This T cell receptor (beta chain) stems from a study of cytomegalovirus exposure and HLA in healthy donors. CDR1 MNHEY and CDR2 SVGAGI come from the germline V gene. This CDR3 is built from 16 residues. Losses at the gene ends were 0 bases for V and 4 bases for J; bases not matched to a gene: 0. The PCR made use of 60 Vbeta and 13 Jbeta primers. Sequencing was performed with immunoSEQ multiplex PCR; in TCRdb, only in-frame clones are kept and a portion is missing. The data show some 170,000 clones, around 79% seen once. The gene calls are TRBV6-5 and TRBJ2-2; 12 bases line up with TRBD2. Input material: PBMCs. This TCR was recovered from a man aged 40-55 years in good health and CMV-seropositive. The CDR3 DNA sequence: TGTGCCAGCAGTTACTCGACTAGCGGGAGCACCGGGGAGCTGTTTTTT. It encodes CASSYSTSGSTGELFF.